These 26 T cell receptor beta chains were all obtained from the same sample, sequenced in a study of identical twins (dated by TCRdb to about 2016). Library generation was performed with 5' RACE. The sequencing machine was an Illumina HiSeq 2000. TCRdb itself trimmed the public reads at Q25 with fastp, ran MiXCR and retained productive beta chains. Each entry merges the rows of one CDR3 protein and shows their most common DNA and genes. The table for this sample lists approximately 690,000 distinct CDR3 sequences; roughly 6% of them were counted only once. The top ten constitute around 1.9% of the sample. The specimen sequenced was naive T cells sorted from blood. The cell subset or site tag for this specimen amounts to: cells isolated with a human naive T-cell isolation kit. Receptors originate from a man aged 18 to 29 in good health.

This clonotype has a count of ten or more. The rearrangement uses TRBV29-1 and TRBJ2-1; 7 bases fit TRBD1. The CDR3 loop spans 16 amino acids. The V gene's germline CDR1 is SQVTM and CDR2 ANQGSEA. Trimming cost V 0 bases and J 8 bases; bases outside gene matches: 13. The CDR3 region is CSVEDYLEGGRDEQFF. CDR3 coding DNA: TGCAGCGTTGAAGATTACCTCGAAGGGGGCCGGGATGAGCAGTTCTTC.

This clonotype was seen a few times. The CDR3 DNA is TGTGCCAGCTACGGGACTCTACCCTACGAGCAGTACTTC. It specifies CASYGTLPYEQYF. This sequence joins TRBV27 and TRBJ2-7; D perhaps matches TRBD2 (6 bases). CDR3 size: 13 residues. Trimming took off 8 bases at V and 2 bases at J, with 13 bases between the two ends. Germline CDR1 reads MNHEY; CDR2 reads SMNVEV (reference sequence).

The V gene is TRBV12-5, the J gene TRBJ1-2, with no clear D. The CDR3 contains 15 residues. Germline assignment: CDR1 LGHNT and CDR2 FRNRAP. Deletions cut 0 bases from V and 8 bases from J, with 16 bases between. Here the CDR3 reads CASGLVLGKTGGYTF. In DNA, the CDR3 is TGTGCTAGTGGTTTGGTACTTGGCAAAACGGGAGGCTACACCTTC.

Only a few counts were recorded for this clonotype. The CDR3, as DNA: TGTGCCAGCAGCATGACCGGGAGGGTCAAAAACATTCAGTACTTC. Translation: CASSMTGRVKNIQYF. The V call is TRBV7-2, the J call TRBJ2-4; 8 bases are shared with TRBD2. Unmatched junction bases numbered 6, after V lost 5 bases and J lost 3 bases. Germline CDR1 is SGHTA and CDR2 is FQGNSA. This CDR3 spans 15 amino acids.

The sample holds a few counts of this clonotype. V and J are TRBV19 and TRBJ1-1; maybe TRBD1 (5 bases). The length of the CDR3 is 15 residues. Between the trimmed V and J ends, which lost 5 bases and 7 bases, there was a span of 20 bases. CDR1 is LNHDA and CDR2 is SQIVND in the germline V gene (reference sequence). This chain's CDR3 is CASSPRTPLRGEAFF. DNA of the CDR3: TGTGCCAGTAGTCCACGGACGCCATTGAGGGGTGAAGCTTTCTTT.

The chain has TRBV20-1 and TRBJ2-1; 8 bases are shared with TRBD2. The germline gives CDR1 DFQATT, CDR2 SNEGSKA (reference sequence). The junction had 15 bases not matched to a gene; V was cut back by 6 bases and J by 2 bases. The CDR3 has 17 residues. CDR3 residues: CSASTSAGVKAYNEQFF. CDR3 DNA sequence: TGCAGTGCCTCGACTAGCGCCGGGGTAAAGGCCTACAATGAGCAGTTCTTC.

This rearrangement joins TRBV19 to TRBJ1-1; unclear D gene. The CDR3 length is 13 residues. Trimming stripped 5 bases from V and 1 base from J, with 8 bases between. Per germline, CDR1 LNHDA and CDR2 SQIVND (reference sequence). The CDR3 sequence is CASSGSGNTEAFF. The CDR3 region has the DNA TGTGCCAGTAGTGGGTCGGGGAACACTGAAGCTTTCTTT.

Only a few counts were recorded for this clonotype. The chain combines TRBV10-3 with TRBJ2-3; the match to TRBD2 covers 9 bases. The J segment lost 2 bases and the V segment lost 6 bases, leaving 9 bases of the junction unmatched. From germline, CDR1 is ENHRY and CDR2 SYGVKD. The length of the CDR3 is 16 residues. CDR3: CAISRRLAEDTDTQYF. For the CDR3, the DNA is TGTGCCATCAGCCGAAGACTAGCGGAGGACACAGATACGCAGTATTTT.

In this sample, this clonotype turned up many times. The rearrangement joins TRBV4-3 to TRBJ1-4; D is uncertain. The V and J ends lost 1 base and 7 bases respectively, with 13 bases between them. The CDR3 is 15 amino acids. Germline CDR1 is LGHNA and CDR2 is YSLEER. CDR3 sequence: CASSQVRVASEKLFF. The CDR3, as DNA: TGCGCCAGCAGCCAAGTGAGGGTGGCGAGTGAAAAACTGTTTTTT.

This chain connects TRBV7-2 to TRBJ2-1, with 8 bases aligning to TRBD2. V shed 5 bases, J shed 7 bases, and the junction held 10 bases outside the gene matches. The CDR3 runs 15 residues. Germline V gene sequence: CDR1 SGHTA, CDR2 FQGNSA. CDR3 amino acids: CASSPRAGAFNEQFF. The CDR3 nucleotides read TGTGCCAGCAGCCCCCGAGCGGGAGCCTTTAATGAGCAGTTCTTC.

This clonotype occurred a few times. The chain employs TRBV28 and TRBJ1-4, with a tentative D call TRBD1 (6 bases). Germline V CDR1 and CDR2: MDHEN, SYDVKM. There are 12 residues in the CDR3. Trimming took off 6 bases at V and 14 bases at J, with 16 bases between the two ends. The CDR3 loop reads CASRLLRGGLFF. CDR3 DNA sequence: TGTGCCAGCAGACTATTAAGGGGGGGTCTGTTTTTT.

This clonotype was counted ten times or more. V usage is TRBV9 and J usage is TRBJ2-3; D perhaps matches TRBD1 (5 bases). Trimming took 0 bases from V and 0 from J, leaving 11 bases between them. Germline V gene sequence: CDR1 SGDLS, CDR2 YYNGEE. This CDR3 is built from 16 residues. The CDR3 is CASSVAGPVSTDTQYF. CDR3 sequence (DNA): TGTGCCAGCAGCGTAGCAGGGCCGGTTAGCACAGATACGCAGTATTTT. The variable domain in full, completed from reference TRBV9 and TRBJ2-3, reads DSGVTQTPKHLITATGQRVTLRCSPRSGDLSVYWYQQSLDQGLQFLIQYYNGEERAKGNILERFSAQQFPDLHSELNLSSLELGDSALYFCASSVAGPVSTDTQYFGPGTRLTVL.

In this sample, this clonotype turned up a few times. Here the CDR3 reads CASSARIGQHNEQFF. The CDR3 DNA reads as TGTGCCAGCAGCGCCAGGATCGGTCAGCACAATGAGCAGTTCTTC. This sequence joins TRBV7-9 and TRBJ2-1, with D unclear. V lost 5 bases and J lost 5, with 16 bases in between. Germline assignment: CDR1 SEHNR and CDR2 FQNEAQ (reference sequence). The CDR3 runs to 15 residues.

There are many counts of this clonotype. The DNA of the CDR3 is TGCAGTGCTAGGCCGGGACTAGCGGGAGCTCGTAGCACCGGGGAGCTGTTTTTT. Its protein product is CSARPGLAGARSTGELFF. This chain links TRBV20-1 with TRBJ2-2; 14 bases fit TRBD2. The CDR3 runs 18 residues. Trimming at V came to 3 bases and at J to 4 bases, leaving 10 bases not matched to a gene. The germline CDR1 and CDR2 sequences are DFQATT and SNEGSKA (reference sequence).

This clonotype was seen at least ten times. The CDR3 here is CASSSALAGVGSYSV. The CDR3 DNA reads TGTGCCAGCAGCTCAGCACTAGCGGGAGTAGGAAGTTATTCCGTC. The chain links TRBV7-2 to TRBJ2-7; 11 bases map to TRBD2. Germline V gene sequence: CDR1 SGHTA, CDR2 FQGNSA. The CDR3 runs 15 residues.

There are many counts of this clonotype. The chain joins TRBV12-3 or TRBV12-4 to TRBJ2-1; 10 bases match TRBD2. Trimming at V came to 6 bases and at J to 10 bases, leaving 12 bases not matched to a gene. CDR3 length: 15 amino acids. CDR3 bases: TGTGCCAGCAGCCCTCCTATAGCGGGAGGAGAAGAGCAGTTCTTC. As protein: CASSPPIAGGEEQFF.

This clonotype has a count of ten or more. V gene TRBV12-3 or TRBV12-4 combines with J gene TRBJ2-1; perhaps TRBD1 as D (6 bases). The V end lost 7 bases, the J end lost 4 bases, and 17 bases lay between the germline ends. The CDR3 covers 15 residues. CDR3 sequence reads: CASIPVAGVYNEQFF. CDR3 DNA sequence: TGTGCCAGCATCCCTGTGGCAGGGGTTTACAATGAGCAGTTCTTC.

Only a few counts were recorded for this clonotype. DNA of the CDR3: TGCGCCAGCAGCTTTCTGATGTCCTCCCGTCCAACTGAAGCTTTCTTT. Its protein is CASSFLMSSRPTEAFF. This chain joins TRBV5-1 and TRBJ1-1; D is ambiguous. Trimming left V 2 bases short and J 5 bases short, with 19 bases between. The CDR3 is made up of 16 amino acids. CDR1 is SGHRS, CDR2 YFSETQ, per germline.

This clonotype was picked up many times. V is TRBV12-3 or TRBV12-4 and J is TRBJ2-5, with D uncertain. The CDR3 covers 13 residues. The V gene lost 5 bases and the J gene lost 5 bases, with 12 bases spanning the gap. CDR3 coding DNA: TGTGCCAGCAGTAAACTGGTACGGGAGACCCAGTACTTC. Translated, it gives CASSKLVRETQYF.

The table lists this clonotype with a few counts. The V call is TRBV3-1, the J call TRBJ2-7, with TRBD1 as a possible D gene (6 bases). From germline, CDR1 is LGHDT and CDR2 YNNKEL (reference sequence). The CDR3 totals 14 residues. V gave up 1 base and J gave up 2 bases, with 9 bases separating them. In DNA form, the CDR3 reads TGTGCCAGCAGCCAAGCGGACAGCACCTACGAGCAGTACTTC. Its translation: CASSQADSTYEQYF.

A few counts support this clonotype. The chain employs TRBV3-1 and TRBJ2-1, with 11 bases lining up with TRBD2. This CDR3 spans 17 amino acids. J gave up 7 bases and V 4 bases, and 12 bases lay outside the gene matches. The germline V gene has CDR1 LGHDT and CDR2 YNNKEL (reference sequence). The CDR3 bases are TGTGCCAGCAGCCCACCCCTTACTAGCGGGAGAGAAAATGAGCAGTTCTTC. Translated, it gives CASSPPLTSGRENEQFF.

The chain has TRBV18 and TRBJ1-6, with 7 nucleotides matching TRBD1. Unmatched junction bases numbered 6, after V lost 2 bases and J lost 8 bases. The CDR3 is made up of 15 amino acids. Germline lookup yields CDR1 KGHSH and CDR2 LQKENI. This CDR3 reads CASSPTTGTDSPLHF. DNA for the CDR3: TGTGCCAGCTCACCAACGACAGGGACGGATTCACCCCTCCACTTT. Supplemented by reference TRBV18 and TRBJ1-6, the full variable domain reads NAGVMQNPRHLVRRRGQEARLRCSPMKGHSHVYWYRQLPEEGLKFMVYLQKENIIDESGMPKERFSAEFPKEGPSILRIQQVVRGDSAAYFCASSPTTGTDSPLHFGNGTRLTVT.

A few counts support this clonotype. The gene calls are TRBV28 and TRBJ2-6; 7 nucleotides line up with TRBD2. The CDR3 loop spans 18 amino acids. Germline V CDR1 and CDR2: MDHEN, SYDVKM. V lost 5 bases, J lost 2 bases, and 12 bases stayed unmatched. The CDR3 spells CASSGNRGVVAGANVLTF. The DNA for the CDR3 is TGTGCCAGCAGTGGGAATCGGGGGGTGGTAGCTGGGGCCAACGTCCTGACTTTC.

This clonotype was picked up many times. The rearrangement uses TRBV12-3 or TRBV12-4 and TRBJ2-1, with 7 positions matching TRBD2. J gave up 1 base and V 5 bases, and 11 bases lay outside the gene matches. The CDR3 extends over 17 amino acids. CDR3 protein: CASSTRLAGRSYNEQFF. CDR3 nucleotide sequence: TGTGCCAGCAGTACCCGACTAGCAGGAAGATCCTACAATGAGCAGTTCTTC.

This clonotype showed up many times. The rearrangement links TRBV7-9 to TRBJ2-1; 8 nucleotides agree with TRBD2. Germline values: CDR1 SEHNR, CDR2 FQNEAQ (reference sequence). There are 17 residues in the CDR3. V lost 4 bases and J lost 4; bases outside the gene matches: 12. The CDR3 reads CASSSRLLSGIYNEQFF. The CDR3 DNA reads TGTGCCAGCAGCTCCCGGTTACTTAGCGGGATTTACAATGAGCAGTTCTTC.

This clonotype occurred many times. This chain uses TRBV20-1 with TRBJ2-3; 9 nucleotides match TRBD2. CDR3 length: 17 amino acids. Trimming removed 2 bases from V and 5 bases from J; junction bases left unmatched: 14. The germline V gene encodes CDR1 DFQATT and CDR2 SNEGSKA (reference sequence). In nucleotides, the CDR3 is TGCAGTGCTAGAAACCCACTAGCGGGCAAAGAGGGAGATACGCAGTATTTT. It codes for CSARNPLAGKEGDTQYF.